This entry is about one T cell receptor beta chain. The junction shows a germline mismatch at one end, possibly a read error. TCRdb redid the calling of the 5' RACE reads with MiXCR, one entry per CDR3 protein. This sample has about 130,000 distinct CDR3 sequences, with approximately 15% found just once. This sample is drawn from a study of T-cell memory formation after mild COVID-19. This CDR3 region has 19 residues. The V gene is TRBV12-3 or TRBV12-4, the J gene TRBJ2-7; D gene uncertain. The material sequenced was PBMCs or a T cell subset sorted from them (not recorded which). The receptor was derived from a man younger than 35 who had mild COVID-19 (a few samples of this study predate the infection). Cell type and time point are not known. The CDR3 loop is CSSSSLIRFGFKFSYEQYF. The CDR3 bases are TGTTCCAGCAGTTCTCTTATTAGGTTTGGCTTTAAATTCTCCTACGAGCAGTACTTC.